These 28 T cell receptor beta chains share one sample of origin, sequenced in a study of CD8+ T cells in alopecia areata. TCR sequencing used cDNA made by reverse transcription of extracted RNA. Produced via immunoSEQ multiplex PCR; TCRdb's table is partial and in-frame only. The profile covers approximately 100,000 clones, with 55% to 70% appearing a single time and about 15% taken by the ten largest. Treatment specified: oral pan-JAK inhibitor, 5-10 mg twice daily. This sample comprised CD8+ T cells sorted from blood, obtained between weeks 55 and 65, from a patient treated with tofacitinib. The origin of the receptors is a human donor with alopecia areata.

CDR3 DNA: TGTGCCAGCAGTCGGACAGGCACCGGGGAGCTGTTTTTT. This encodes CASSRTGTGELFF. This chain joins TRBV6-5 and TRBJ2-2; 7 bases are shared with TRBD1. This CDR3 is built from 13 residues. Germline CDR1 reads MNHEY; CDR2 reads SVGAGI. V dropped 5 bases and J dropped 4; count of bases not matched to a gene: 1.

The count of this clone is one. V and J are TRBV27 and TRBJ2-7, with D hard to call. The germline CDR1 and CDR2 sequences are MNHEY and SMNVEV (reference sequence). The CDR3 has 15 residues. The V end lost 3 bases, the J end lost 0 bases, and 12 bases lay between the germline ends. The CDR3 protein is CASSLGSAVSYEQYF. The CDR3 coding sequence is TGTGCCAGCAGTTTGGGTAGTGCTGTCTCCTACGAGCAGTACTTC.

The chain links TRBV7-9 to TRBJ1-5, with TRBD1 matching 9 bases. The CDR3 spans 14 residues. V was pared by 6 bases and J by 4 bases, with 4 bases of the junction left unmatched. CDR1 and CDR2 (germline): SEHNR, FQNEAQ (reference sequence). The CDR3 sequence is CASRAGQGNQPQHF. CDR3 sequence (DNA): TGTGCCAGCAGAGCGGGACAGGGAAATCAGCCCCAGCATTTT.

The gene calls are TRBV4-1 and TRBJ1-2; no clear D gene. The CDR3 totals 13 residues. Germline V lookup: CDR1 MGHRA, CDR2 YSYEKL. The V gene lost 4 bases and the J gene lost 5 bases, with 11 bases spanning the gap. The CDR3 nucleotides read TGCGCCAGCAGCCGCCCGCTAGGGTATGGCTACACCTTC. This translates into CASSRPLGYGYTF.

The chain employs TRBV2 and TRBJ2-7; 7 positions agree with TRBD1. The ends lost 2 bases at V and 3 bases at J; junction bases unmatched: 7. The CDR3 totals 15 residues. Germline V gene sequence: CDR1 SNHLY, CDR2 FYNNEI. DNA for the CDR3: TGTGCCAGCAGTGAAACGACAGGGCAAATCTACGAGCAGTACTTC. Its translation: CASSETTGQIYEQYF.

The V call is TRBV30, the J call TRBJ2-6; no clear D. The CDR3 runs 14 residues. The germline gives CDR1 GTSNPN, CDR2 SVGIG (reference sequence). Trimming pared 2 bases from V and 2 bases from J, leaving 7 bases between. The CDR3 spells CAWSTGAGANVLTF. CDR3 in DNA: TGTGCCTGGAGTACGGGCGCTGGGGCCAACGTCCTGACTTTC.

This chain connects TRBV27 to TRBJ1-4, with TRBD1 as a possible D gene (6 bases). Trimming removed 5 bases at V and 8 bases at J, with 18 bases between. This CDR3 region has 15 residues. Germline V gene lookup returns CDR1 MNHEY and CDR2 SMNVEV (reference sequence). CDR3 sequence reads: CASSRTVRVGEKLFF. CDR3 nucleotide sequence: TGTGCCAGCAGTCGGACAGTGCGGGTAGGGGAAAAACTGTTTTTT.

V gene TRBV10-3 combines with J gene TRBJ2-2; TRBD1 agrees at 8 bases. CDR3 length: 13 residues. Germline-derived CDR1 and CDR2 are ENHRY and SYGVKD. V lost 11 bases to trimming and J lost 7 bases; unmatched junction nucleotides: 9. The CDR3 DNA is TGTGCCTCATGGCAGGGGGCGAACGGGGAGCTGTTTTTT. Amino acids: CASWQGANGELFF.

This chain uses TRBV20-1 with TRBJ1-2; 7 bases agree with TRBD1. Trimming cost V 6 bases and J 8 bases; bases outside gene matches: 6. Germline V gene lookup returns CDR1 DFQATT and CDR2 SNEGSKA (reference sequence). The CDR3 loop spans 11 amino acids. The CDR3 sequence is CSALDRNGYTF. CDR3 sequence (DNA): TGCAGTGCCTTGGACAGGAACGGCTACACCTTC.

This chain connects TRBV5-6 to TRBJ2-6; unclear D gene. V gave up 5 bases and J gave up 0 bases, with 9 bases separating them. The CDR3 is 15 amino acids. Germline-derived CDR1 and CDR2 are SGHDT and YYEEEE. The CDR3 loop is CASRMEYSGANVLTF. In DNA form, the CDR3 reads TGTGCCAGCAGAATGGAGTACTCTGGGGCCAACGTCCTGACTTTC.

This clone was recorded only once. The chain links TRBV7-6 to TRBJ1-4; 7 nucleotides align to TRBD1. Germline CDR1 reads SGHVS; CDR2 reads FNYEAQ. V was clipped by 3 bases and J by 5 bases; unmatched bases: 3. The length of the CDR3 is 14 residues. The CDR3 loop reads CASSFGTVNEKLFF. CDR3 bases: TGTGCCAGCAGCTTCGGGACAGTGAATGAAAAACTGTTTTTT.

The chain uses TRBV4-1 and TRBJ2-5, with D possibly TRBD2 on 7 matching bases. This CDR3 comprises 17 residues. The germline gives CDR1 MGHRA, CDR2 YSYEKL. V was clipped by 5 bases and J by 4 bases, with 23 bases between them. The CDR3 reads CASSALKVGGPGETQYF. The CDR3 DNA follows: TGCGCCAGCAGCGCACTTAAAGTGGGGGGGCCGGGAGAGACCCAGTACTTC.

V usage is TRBV12-5 and J usage is TRBJ2-3, with D hard to call. The CDR3 contains 12 residues. Germline values: CDR1 LGHNT, CDR2 FRNRAP. V was pared by 3 bases and J by 4 bases, with 5 bases between. The CDR3 is CASGFGADTQYF. CDR3 coding DNA: TGTGCTAGTGGTTTCGGAGCAGATACGCAGTATTTT.

This clone has a handful of counts. The rearrangement uses TRBV27 and TRBJ1-6, with D unclear. V was trimmed by 2 bases and J by 8 bases, leaving 16 bases between them. This CDR3 region has 16 residues. Looked up from germline, CDR1 is MNHEY and CDR2 is SMNVEV (reference sequence). Written as DNA, the CDR3 is TGTGCCAGCAGTTTAGTTTCCCGCGGGTATGATTCACCCCTCCACTTT. This translates into CASSLVSRGYDSPLHF.

There are a few counts of this clone. For the CDR3, the DNA is TGTGCCAGCAGCTTCCCAGCGAACACCGGGGAGCTGTTTTTT. Its protein product is CASSFPANTGELFF. V usage is TRBV5-6 and J usage is TRBJ2-2; D unresolved. Trimming pared 2 bases from V and 0 bases from J, leaving 5 bases between. From germline, CDR1 is SGHDT and CDR2 YYEEEE. The CDR3 is made up of 14 amino acids.

V and J are TRBV14 and TRBJ2-4; no definite D call. V lost 0 bases and J 0 bases, leaving 15 bases between the germline ends. Germline V gene data show CDR1 as SGHDN and CDR2 as FVKESK. The CDR3 is 18 residues long. The DNA for the CDR3 is TGTGCCAGCAGCCAAGACCCTAGGATTCCCGGAGCCAAAAACATTCAGTACTTC. Protein product: CASSQDPRIPGAKNIQYF.

In this sample, this clone turned up a few times. This chain links TRBV7-9 with TRBJ2-1; TRBD2 matches 13 bases. The CDR3 runs 15 residues. Trimming cost V 4 bases and J 6 bases; bases outside gene matches: 3. CDR1 and CDR2 from the germline V gene are SEHNR and FQNEAQ (reference sequence). Written as DNA, the CDR3 is TGTGCCAGCAGCTCCCGACTAGCGGGGGGCAATGAGCAGTTCTTC. Protein sequence: CASSSRLAGGNEQFF.

This clone has only one observation. The rearrangement joins TRBV6-1 to TRBJ1-5; 7 positions agree with TRBD1. The CDR3 runs to 16 residues. CDR1 is MNHNS, CDR2 SASEGT, per germline. The trim removed 3 bases at V and 2 bases at J, leaving 7 bases unmatched. In DNA, the CDR3 is TGTGCCAGCAGTGAGCAGACAGGGTCTGGCAATCAGCCCCAGCATTTT. Translated: CASSEQTGSGNQPQHF.

This clone was recorded a few times. The chain employs TRBV2 and TRBJ1-2; D remains ambiguous. Germline assignment: CDR1 SNHLY and CDR2 FYNNEI. Trimming took 5 bases from V and 8 from J, leaving 3 bases between them. This CDR3 has 9 amino acids. CDR3 amino acids: CASSLGYTF. Written as DNA, the CDR3 is TGTGCCAGCAGTTTGGGCTACACCTTC.

The gene calls are TRBV27 and TRBJ2-3; TRBD2 matches 12 bases. Germline CDR1 and CDR2: MNHEY and SMNVEV (reference sequence). Unmatched junction bases numbered 2, after V lost 3 bases and J lost 1 base. The CDR3 has 16 amino acids. This CDR3 is CASSFSSGGGTDTQYF. CDR3 DNA: TGTGCCAGCAGTTTTTCTAGCGGGGGGGGCACAGATACGCAGTATTTT.

The V gene is TRBV27, the J gene TRBJ2-5; TRBD2 matches at 14 bases. The CDR3 loop spans 17 amino acids. Germline CDR1 and CDR2: MNHEY and SMNVEV (reference sequence). The CDR3 here is CATRRLAGGPFQETQYF. The CDR3 DNA reads as TGTGCAACACGGCGACTAGCGGGGGGGCCATTCCAAGAGACCCAGTACTTC.

This clone was seen more than once but under ten times. This chain joins TRBV7-9 and TRBJ2-5; D gene unclear. Germline-derived CDR1 and CDR2 are SEHNR and FQNEAQ (reference sequence). V lost 5 bases to trimming and J lost 2 bases, with 27 bases between them. The CDR3 contains 19 residues. The CDR3 reads CASSPPGPFRVDDQETQYF. The CDR3 DNA sequence: TGTGCCAGCAGCCCCCCAGGCCCCTTCCGGGTCGACGATCAAGAGACCCAGTACTTC.

Here the CDR3 DNA reads TGTGCCGTGACAGGGCAAACCGGGGAGCTGTTTTTT. Translation: CAVTGQTGELFF. The chain is built from TRBV10-3 and TRBJ2-2, with 7 bases aligning to TRBD1. This CDR3 region has 12 residues. V lost 11 bases to trimming and J lost 5 bases; unmatched junction nucleotides: 5. Germline-derived CDR1 and CDR2 are ENHRY and SYGVKD.

This clone was found once. The V and J genes are TRBV7-8 and TRBJ2-7; D is ambiguous. CDR3 length: 15 amino acids. CDR1 and CDR2 from the germline V gene are SGHVS and FQNEAQ. Trimming took 2 bases from V and 3 from J, leaving 14 bases between them. This CDR3 reads CASSLHVRSDYEQYF. The CDR3 region has the DNA TGTGCCAGCAGCTTACATGTCAGATCGGACTACGAGCAGTACTTC.

This sequence joins TRBV7-9 and TRBJ1-2, with a possible D match to TRBD1 (5 bases). This CDR3 comprises 17 residues. V was cut by 2 bases and J by 8 bases, with 24 bases left in between. Germline CDR1 reads SEHNR; CDR2 reads FQNEAQ (reference sequence). CDR3 loop: CASSLIGVRERSGGYTF. CDR3 nucleotides: TGTGCCAGCAGCTTAATCGGAGTCAGGGAACGGTCGGGCGGCTACACCTTC. Filled out from reference TRBV7-9 and TRBJ1-2, the complete variable domain reads DTGVSQNPRHKITKRGQNVTFRCDPISEHNRLYWYRQTLGQGPEFLTYFQNEAQLEKSRLLSDRFSAERPKGSFSTLEIQRTEQGDSAMYLCASSLIGVRERSGGYTFGSGTRLTVV.

The rearrangement uses TRBV6-5 and TRBJ2-1; tentative D call: TRBD2 (5 bases). Looked up from germline, CDR1 is MNHEY and CDR2 is SVGAGI. The CDR3 loop spans 13 amino acids. With 5 bases removed from V and 3 bases from J, the gap between germline ends came to 8 bases. The CDR3 loop reads CASSTSSYNEQFF. In DNA form, the CDR3 reads TGTGCCAGCAGTACTAGTAGCTACAATGAGCAGTTCTTC.

There are a few counts of this clone. The chain links TRBV7-6 to TRBJ2-7; D not certain. The CDR3 is 15 amino acids. Trimming stripped 2 bases from V and 0 bases from J, with 11 bases between. CDR1 SGHVS and CDR2 FNYEAQ come from the germline V gene. The CDR3 nucleotides read TGTGCCAGCAGCTTAAAGGCAGATAGCTCCTACGAGCAGTACTTC. As protein: CASSLKADSSYEQYF.

The chain recombines TRBV15 with TRBJ1-5; TRBD1 might be the D (5 bases). From germline, CDR1 is LNHNV and CDR2 YYDKDF (reference sequence). The V gene lost 5 bases and the J gene lost 3 bases, with 11 bases spanning the gap. The CDR3 is 14 residues long. CDR3 bases: TGTGCCACCAGCCCTAGGGGTTTCAATCAGCCCCAGCATTTT. This encodes CATSPRGFNQPQHF.